The present TCR beta chain was sequenced within a study of blood T cell repertoires in COVID-19. Whole-study context: Italy, Spain and the United States were the sources of the convalescent and acute COVID-19 samples.

The CDR3 runs 19 residues. V was clipped by 3 bases and J by 1 base, with 22 bases between them. The germline CDR1 and CDR2 sequences are LNHDA and SQIVND (reference sequence). The authors' processing: Amplification with reference gene primers provided the estimates of nucleated cell counts. Assay: immunoSEQ multiplex PCR; the TCRdb copy retains only in-frame clones and omits some. The V and J calls and clone size are taken from that table; D and trimming were inferred from the DNA. The table lists around 260,000 clones, roughly 83% of them singletons. The clonotype comes from a man aged 60-69 years who had recovered from COVID-19. This sequence joins TRBV19 and TRBJ1-5; D is perhaps TRBD1 (5 bases). The sample taken for sequencing was peripheral blood. CDR3 bases: TGTGCCAGTAGTATTTGGGTTGGACACCGTAGCCTAAGCAATCAGCCCCAGCATTTT. Amino acid sequence: CASSIWVGHRSLSNQPQHF.